Below are 14 T cell receptor beta chains sequenced from a single sample in a study of OX40 agonist ivuxolimab in advanced cancers. TCRdb's table, derived via immunoSEQ multiplex PCR, lists solely in-frame clones and lacks some. The data contain about 38,000 clones, roughly 82% of them singletons. The sequences come from CD4+ or CD8+ T cells sorted from blood, collected in a trial of the OX40 agonist ivuxolimab. The receptors originated from an adult with an advanced solid tumor such as melanoma, head and neck, liver or kidney cancer.

The chain has TRBV9 and TRBJ2-3; the D call may be TRBD1 or TRBD2 (5 bases each). The germline V gene has CDR1 SGDLS and CDR2 YYNGEE. The CDR3 extends over 15 amino acids. The germline V and J ends were trimmed by 0 bases and 4 bases, with 12 bases remaining between them. The CDR3 sequence is CASSVARTGPDTQYF. The CDR3 DNA reads as TGTGCCAGCAGCGTAGCTCGAACGGGACCAGATACGCAGTATTTT.

The table lists this clone with a count of one. This chain uses TRBV7-9 with TRBJ2-7; 13 bases fit TRBD2. The CDR3 loop spans 18 amino acids. CDR1 SEHNR and CDR2 FQNEAQ come from the germline V gene (reference sequence). The trim removed 6 bases at V and 5 bases at J, leaving 16 bases unmatched. CDR3 region: CASSRRERLAGGFHEQYF. The CDR3 DNA sequence: TGTGCCAGCAGTCGGAGGGAGCGACTAGCGGGAGGATTCCACGAGCAGTACTTC.

This rearrangement joins TRBV2 to TRBJ2-7; D possibly corresponds to TRBD2 (5 bases). Germline CDR1 reads SNHLY; CDR2 reads FYNNEI. V was clipped by 4 bases and J by 4 bases, with 14 bases between them. This CDR3 spans 14 amino acids. CDR3 protein: CASSGLLASYEQYF. The DNA for the CDR3 is TGTGCCAGCAGTGGACTATTGGCTTCTTACGAGCAGTACTTC.

CDR3 loop: CASSIVTGNTQPQHF. For the CDR3, the DNA is TGTGCCAGTAGTATAGTGACAGGGAACACTCAGCCCCAGCATTTT. V usage is TRBV19 and J usage is TRBJ1-5, with 7 bases fitting TRBD1. The J segment lost 6 bases and the V segment lost 1 base, leaving 6 bases of the junction unmatched. Germline lookup yields CDR1 LNHDA and CDR2 SQIVND (reference sequence). This CDR3 region has 15 residues.

The rearrangement uses TRBV9 and TRBJ2-2; D unclear. This CDR3 has 12 residues. Germline CDR1 and CDR2: SGDLS and YYNGEE. V lost 0 bases and J 8 bases, leaving 5 bases between the germline ends. The CDR3 sequence is CASSVGLGELFF. In DNA, the CDR3 is TGTGCCAGCAGCGTAGGCCTTGGGGAGCTGTTTTTT.

This rearrangement joins TRBV19 to TRBJ1-2; 10 nucleotides line up with TRBD1. The V and J ends lost 6 bases and 2 bases, in that order; junction bases with no gene match: 3. The CDR3 runs to 14 residues. CDR1 is LNHDA, CDR2 SQIVND, per germline (reference sequence). The CDR3 nucleotides are TGTGCCAGTAGCTGGACAGGGGGGAACTATGGCTACACCTTC. This codes for CASSWTGGNYGYTF. The variable domain in full, with the rest retrieved from reference TRBV19 and TRBJ1-2, is DGGITQSPKYLFRKEGQNVTLSCEQNLNHDAMYWYRQDPGQGLRLIYYSQIVNDFQKGDIAEGYSVSREKKESFPLTVTSAQKNPTAFYLCASSWTGGNYGYTFGSGTRLTVV.

The DNA for the CDR3 is TGTGCCAGCAGCGTAGGCGGGAGGAACACCGGGGAGCTGTTTTTT. Protein sequence: CASSVGGRNTGELFF. The rearrangement links TRBV9 to TRBJ2-2; 7 bases are shared with TRBD2. The CDR3 extends over 15 amino acids. V lost 0 bases and J lost 1; bases outside the gene matches: 0. Germline values: CDR1 SGDLS, CDR2 YYNGEE.

The chain links TRBV2 to TRBJ1-1, with 7 positions matching TRBD1. The CDR3 is 12 amino acids. The germline CDR1 and CDR2 sequences are SNHLY and FYNNEI. The V and J ends lost 6 bases and 8 bases, in that order; junction bases with no gene match: 6. CDR3 in DNA: TGTGCCAGCAGCCTAGACAGGGAAGAAGCTTTCTTT. This sequence encodes CASSLDREEAFF.

This sequence joins TRBV30 and TRBJ2-7; no clear D. Trimming shortened V by 1 base and J by 7 bases, and 14 bases separated the two germline ends. The germline V gene encodes CDR1 GTSNPN and CDR2 SVGIG (reference sequence). The CDR3 covers 13 residues. CDR3 DNA sequence: TGTGCCTGGAGTGGTGGACCACTGGAGGAGCAGTACTTC. Its translation: CAWSGGPLEEQYF.

The CDR3 loop is CASSHGQGNYNEQFF. The CDR3 DNA reads TGTGCCAGCAGCCACGGACAGGGTAACTACAATGAGCAGTTCTTC. The chain employs TRBV5-4 and TRBJ2-1; 8 bases fit TRBD1. With 4 bases clipped from V and 3 bases from J, the junction kept 6 bases outside the gene matches. CDR1 is SGHNT, CDR2 YYREEE, per germline (reference sequence). There are 15 residues in the CDR3.

The genes are TRBV6-6 and TRBJ2-5, with no clear D. The last part of the DNA fits TRBJ2-7 better; the J call may be wrong. Germline V gene sequence: CDR1 MNHNY, CDR2 SVGAGI (reference sequence). The CDR3 length is 13 residues. In nucleotides, the CDR3 is TGTGCCAGCAGTACCGGGCTCTACTACGAGCAGTACTTC. This encodes CASSTGLYYEQYF.

The gene calls are TRBV23-1 and TRBJ2-1; 7 nucleotides align to TRBD1. TRBV23-1 is treated as an ORF (open reading frame) with a function not yet certain. The junction had 12 bases not matched to a gene; V was cut back by 2 bases and J by 5 bases. CDR3 length: 17 amino acids. The CDR3 is CASSQTPGQRVNNEQFF. In nucleotides, the CDR3 is TGCGCCAGCAGTCAAACCCCGGGACAGAGAGTAAACAATGAGCAGTTCTTC.

V is TRBV2 and J is TRBJ1-1; 7 bases map to TRBD1. With V trimmed by 4 bases and J by 5 bases, 7 bases remained unmatched. Looked up from germline, CDR1 is SNHLY and CDR2 is FYNNEI. CDR3 length: 14 residues. CDR3 sequence (DNA): TGTGCCAGCAGTGCAATGACAGGGTATACTGAAGCTTTCTTT. As protein: CASSAMTGYTEAFF. Filled out from reference TRBV2 and TRBJ1-1, the complete variable domain reads EPEVTQTPSHQVTQMGQEVILRCVPISNHLYFYWYRQILGQKVEFLVSFYNNEISEKSEIFDDQFSVERPDGSNFTLKIRSTKLEDSAMYFCASSAMTGYTEAFFGQGTRLTVV.

On this clone itself: The same CDR3 can be traced to other DNA sequences in this sample. The chain uses TRBV7-2 and TRBJ2-7; D gene unclear. Trimming took 1 base from V and 7 from J, leaving 5 bases between them. Germline V gene sequence: CDR1 SGHTA, CDR2 FQGNSA. The length of the CDR3 is 11 residues. The CDR3 reads CASSLGREQYF. In nucleotides, the CDR3 is TGTGCCAGCAGCTTAGGACGGGAGCAGTACTTC.